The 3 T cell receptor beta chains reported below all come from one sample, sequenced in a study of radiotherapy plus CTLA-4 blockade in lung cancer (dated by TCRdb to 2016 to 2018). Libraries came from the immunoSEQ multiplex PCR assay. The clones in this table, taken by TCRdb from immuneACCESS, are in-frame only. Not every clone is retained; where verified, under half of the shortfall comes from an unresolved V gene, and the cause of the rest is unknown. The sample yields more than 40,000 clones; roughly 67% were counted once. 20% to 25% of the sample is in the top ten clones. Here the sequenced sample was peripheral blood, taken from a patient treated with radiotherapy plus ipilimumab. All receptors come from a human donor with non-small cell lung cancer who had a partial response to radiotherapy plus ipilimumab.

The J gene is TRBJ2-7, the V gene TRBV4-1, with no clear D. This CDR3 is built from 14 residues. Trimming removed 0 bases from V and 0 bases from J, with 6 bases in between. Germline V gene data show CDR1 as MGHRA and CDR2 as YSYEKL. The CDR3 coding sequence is TGCGCCAGCAGCCAAGAACTTAACTCCTACGAGCAGTACTTC. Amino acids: CASSQELNSYEQYF.

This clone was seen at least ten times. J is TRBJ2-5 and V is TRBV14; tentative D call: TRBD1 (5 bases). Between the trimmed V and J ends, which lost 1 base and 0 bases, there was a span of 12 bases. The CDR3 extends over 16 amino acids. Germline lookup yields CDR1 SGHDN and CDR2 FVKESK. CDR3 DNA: TGTGCCAGCAGCCAAGGGGCAGGGCTAAACCAAGAGACCCAGTACTTC. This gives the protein CASSQGAGLNQETQYF.

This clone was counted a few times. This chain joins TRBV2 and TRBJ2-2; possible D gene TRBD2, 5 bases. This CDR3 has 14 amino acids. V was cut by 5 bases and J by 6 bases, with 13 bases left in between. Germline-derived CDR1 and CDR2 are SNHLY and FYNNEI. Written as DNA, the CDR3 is TGTGCCAGCAGTCGTGATGGAGGATCCGGGGAGCTGTTTTTT. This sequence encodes CASSRDGGSGELFF.